These 29 T cell receptor beta chains originate from one sample sequenced in a study of Ad26.COV2.S vaccination and SARS-CoV-2 variants. The repertoire was sequenced with immunoSEQ multiplex PCR; TCRdb's copy has only in-frame clones and lacks some. The sample carries around 300,000 clones, around 89% recorded once. Sample treatment: 19 received Ad26.COV2.S at low or high dose, single or two shots; 5 received placebo; per-sample allocation not given. Samples were taken on day 63 after the first vaccine or placebo injection. The sequencing used peripheral blood, collected in a trial of Ad26.COV2.S vaccine versus placebo. All receptors derive from a person between 18 and 65 years old who received the Ad26.COV2.S COVID-19 vaccine or a placebo.

The V call is TRBV7-2, the J call TRBJ2-5; 14 positions agree with TRBD2. V was pared by 1 base and J by 4 bases, with 5 bases of the junction left unmatched. This CDR3 comprises 17 residues. The V gene's germline CDR1 is SGHTA and CDR2 FQGNSA. CDR3 in amino acids: CASSLGLAGGLVETQYF. In DNA, the CDR3 is TGTGCCAGCAGCTTAGGACTAGCGGGGGGGCTGGTAGAGACCCAGTACTTC. Using reference TRBV7-2 and TRBJ2-5 for the parts outside the CDR3, the full variable domain is GAGVSQSPSNKVTEKGKDVELRCDPISGHTALYWYRQSLGQGLEFLIYFQGNSAPDKSGLPSDRFSAERTGGSVSTLTIQRTQQEDSAVYLCASSLGLAGGLVETQYFGPGTRLLVL.

The chain employs TRBV18 and TRBJ2-6; the D is unclear. The CDR3 is 14 residues long. V shed 1 base and J shed 2 bases, with 3 bases lying between them. Germline V gives CDR1 KGHSH, CDR2 LQKENI. In nucleotides, the CDR3 is TGTGCCAGCTCACCACAGGCTGGGGCCAACGTCCTGACTTTC. Translating gives CASSPQAGANVLTF.

The genes are TRBV9 and TRBJ2-3, with D uncertain. Germline values: CDR1 SGDLS, CDR2 YYNGEE. The CDR3 extends over 12 amino acids. V was clipped by 0 bases and J by 4 bases, with 3 bases between them. CDR3 loop: CASSVGSDTQYF. CDR3 DNA sequence: TGTGCCAGCAGCGTAGGGTCAGATACGCAGTATTTT.

V usage is TRBV3-1 (or the pseudogene TRBV3-2) and J usage is TRBJ2-5, with a tentative D call TRBD1 (6 bases). The CDR3 has 18 amino acids. Looked up from germline, CDR1 is LGHDT and CDR2 is YNNKEL (reference sequence). Between the trimmed V and J ends, which lost 0 bases and 2 bases, there was a span of 19 bases. The CDR3 is CASSQDRRGTSRQETQYF. As DNA, the CDR3 is TGTGCCAGCAGCCAAGATCGGAGAGGGACAAGCCGACAAGAGACCCAGTACTTC.

The CDR3 region has the DNA TGTGCCAGCAGGAAGGGACAGCTCAATCAGCCCCAGCATTTT. It specifies CASRKGQLNQPQHF. V gene TRBV6-5 combines with J gene TRBJ1-5, with 7 nucleotides matching TRBD1. V shed 6 bases and J 3 bases; nucleotides not matched to a gene: 5. CDR3 size: 14 residues. Germline V gene data show CDR1 as MNHEY and CDR2 as SVGAGI.

The V gene is TRBV28, the J gene TRBJ2-7, with D possibly called TRBD1 or TRBD2 (5 bases each). The germline V gene encodes CDR1 MDHEN and CDR2 SYDVKM. V was clipped by 6 bases and J by 0 bases, with 15 bases between them. The CDR3 is 15 residues long. The CDR3 DNA sequence: TGTGCCAGCAGGCGTTACGGGACCCACTCCTACGAGCAGTACTTC. Its protein product is CASRRYGTHSYEQYF.

The V call is TRBV20-1, the J call TRBJ2-5, with TRBD2 identical over 12 bases. J was trimmed by 4 bases and V by 3 bases; bases with no gene match: 9. CDR3 size: 16 residues. Germline V gene lookup returns CDR1 DFQATT and CDR2 SNEGSKA (reference sequence). DNA for the CDR3: TGCAGTGCTAGTTCGTGGCCGGGACTAGCGGGAGAGACCCAGTACTTC. It translates to CSASSWPGLAGETQYF.

The chain is built from TRBV3-1 (or the pseudogene TRBV3-2) and TRBJ2-2; tentative D call: TRBD1 (6 bases). The CDR3 is 14 residues long. CDR1 LGHDT and CDR2 YNNKEL come from the germline V gene (reference sequence). V lost 5 bases, J lost 7 bases, and 14 bases lay in between. CDR3 region: CASSAELQGGELFF. Here the CDR3 DNA reads TGTGCCAGCAGCGCCGAATTACAGGGCGGGGAGCTGTTTTTT.

The CDR3 here is CASSFNIAGGGDTQYF. The CDR3 nucleotides read TGCGCCAGCAGCTTTAACATAGCGGGAGGAGGTGATACGCAGTATTTT. This sequence joins TRBV5-1 and TRBJ2-3, with 10 bases that match TRBD2. With V trimmed by 2 bases and J by 6 bases, 9 bases remained unmatched. CDR1 and CDR2 from the germline V gene are SGHRS and YFSETQ. The CDR3 loop spans 16 amino acids. Full variable domain (rest looked up from reference TRBV5-1 and TRBJ2-3): KAGVTQTPRYLIKTRGQQVTLSCSPISGHRSVSWYQQTPGQGLQFLFEYFSETQRNKGNFPGRFSGRQFSNSRSEMNVSTLELGDSALYLCASSFNIAGGGDTQYFGPGTRLTVL.

The J gene is TRBJ1-5, the V gene TRBV19, with D unresolved. V was shortened by 1 base and J by 7 bases, with 11 bases between the two germline ends. Germline assignment: CDR1 LNHDA and CDR2 SQIVND (reference sequence). The CDR3 extends over 14 amino acids. CDR3: CASSIAWLSQPQHF. The CDR3 bases are TGTGCCAGTAGTATAGCCTGGTTGAGCCAGCCCCAGCATTTT.

The chain joins TRBV7-9 to TRBJ1-4; D is unclear. CDR1 is SEHNR and CDR2 is FQNEAQ in the germline V gene (reference sequence). With 5 bases removed from V and 8 bases from J, the gap between germline ends came to 15 bases. The length of the CDR3 is 14 residues. CDR3 DNA: TGTGCCAGCAGCGGAGGACCGTTTGGAGAAAAACTGTTTTTT. Its protein is CASSGGPFGEKLFF.

The chain is built from TRBV27 and TRBJ2-1, with D maybe TRBD1 (5 bases). The CDR3 contains 14 residues. Trimming removed 0 bases at V and 9 bases at J, with 12 bases between. Germline V CDR1 and CDR2: MNHEY, SMNVEV (reference sequence). This CDR3 reads CASSLSQGYGEQFF. CDR3 bases: TGTGCCAGCAGTTTATCGCAGGGTTATGGTGAGCAGTTCTTC.

V gene TRBV2 combines with J gene TRBJ1-2, with no clear D. The V end was cut by 0 bases, the J end by 7 bases, with 9 bases between. Looked up from germline, CDR1 is SNHLY and CDR2 is FYNNEI. The CDR3 runs to 13 residues. The CDR3 DNA sequence: TGTGCCAGCAGTGAAGCGGGTTGGGCTGGCTACACCTTC. Translation: CASSEAGWAGYTF.

J is TRBJ2-4 and V is TRBV6-1; D may be TRBD1 (6 bases). The CDR3 totals 13 residues. V lost 3 bases to trimming and J lost 6 bases, with 9 bases between them. Germline loops: CDR1 MNHNS, CDR2 SASEGT. CDR3 residues: CASSETDRNIQYF. The DNA of the CDR3 is TGTGCCAGCAGTGAGACGGACAGAAACATTCAGTACTTC.

The chain combines TRBV28 with TRBJ2-1; 8 bases line up with TRBD2. Unmatched junction bases numbered 11, after V lost 3 bases and J lost 7 bases. Germline-derived CDR1 and CDR2 are MDHEN and SYDVKM. The CDR3 consists of 16 residues. Here the CDR3 reads CASSFLSSGSRNEQFF. The CDR3 DNA reads as TGTGCCAGCAGTTTTCTTTCCAGCGGGAGTCGGAATGAGCAGTTCTTC. Based on the CDR3 plus reference TRBV28 and TRBJ2-1, the full variable domain is DVKVTQSSRYLVKRTGEKVFLECVQDMDHENMFWYRQDPGLGLRLIYFSYDVKMKEKGDIPEGYSVSREKKERFSLILESASTNQTSMYLCASSFLSSGSRNEQFFGPGTRLTVL.

The chain links TRBV2 to TRBJ2-6; D is possibly TRBD1 (6 bases). The CDR3 runs 15 residues. Looked up from germline, CDR1 is SNHLY and CDR2 is FYNNEI. V lost 6 bases and J 4 bases, leaving 13 bases between the germline ends. CDR3 residues: CASRVRGIGANVLTF. For the CDR3, the DNA is TGTGCCAGCAGGGTAAGGGGGATCGGGGCCAACGTCCTGACTTTC.

The chain combines TRBV11-3 with TRBJ1-1; D remains unclear. The germline gives CDR1 SGHNT, CDR2 YENEEA. V lost 3 bases, J lost 1 base, and 6 bases lay in between. CDR3 size: 13 residues. CDR3 coding DNA: TGTGCCAGCAGCTTCCGACAGAACACTGAAGCTTTCTTT. Amino acid sequence: CASSFRQNTEAFF.

This rearrangement joins TRBV19 to TRBJ2-7; 7 positions agree with TRBD2. The CDR3 runs to 14 residues. The germline CDR1 and CDR2 sequences are LNHDA and SQIVND (reference sequence). V lost 9 bases, J lost 6 bases, and 14 bases stayed unmatched. CDR3: CASRPRGGQSEQYF. As DNA, the CDR3 is TGTGCCAGCAGACCACGGGGAGGGCAGAGCGAGCAGTACTTC.

The gene calls are TRBV19 and TRBJ1-2; 11 bases map to TRBD1. CDR1 is LNHDA, CDR2 SQIVND, per germline (reference sequence). The CDR3 loop spans 16 amino acids. Trimming took 5 bases from V and 7 from J; bases not matched to a gene: 12. The CDR3 is CASSPGQGGTGRGYTF. In DNA form, the CDR3 reads TGTGCCAGTAGTCCGGGACAGGGGGGGACCGGTCGTGGCTACACCTTC.

J is TRBJ1-2 and V is TRBV6-5; D gene unclear. The length of the CDR3 is 14 residues. Trimming cost V 5 bases and J 4 bases, with 14 bases left between them. Germline values: CDR1 MNHEY, CDR2 SVGAGI. The CDR3 here is CASSPLTQSYGYTF. CDR3 sequence (DNA): TGTGCCAGCAGTCCCCTGACCCAGAGCTATGGCTACACCTTC.

V gene TRBV27 combines with J gene TRBJ1-1; perhaps TRBD1 as D (5 bases). The CDR3 sequence is 14 residues long. Germline V gives CDR1 MNHEY, CDR2 SMNVEV (reference sequence). Between the trimmed V and J ends, which lost 3 bases and 2 bases, there was a span of 10 bases. The CDR3 nucleotides are TGTGCCAGCAGTTTGACGGGGGGAAACACTGAAGCTTTCTTT. It translates to CASSLTGGNTEAFF.

J is TRBJ2-2 and V is TRBV20-1; D possibly matches TRBD1 or TRBD2 (5 bases each). This CDR3 is 16 amino acids long. Germline-derived CDR1 and CDR2 are DFQATT and SNEGSKA (reference sequence). V lost 3 bases and J 7 bases, leaving 21 bases between the germline ends. In nucleotides, the CDR3 is TGCAGTGCTAGTTCCAGTCACGGGAAGGGGAGCGGGGAGCTGTTTTTT. This gives the protein CSASSSHGKGSGELFF.

This chain connects TRBV2 to TRBJ1-1; maybe TRBD1 (6 bases). The CDR3 length is 13 residues. Trimming cost V 1 base and J 7 bases, with 10 bases left between them. Germline CDR1 and CDR2: SNHLY and FYNNEI. CDR3 amino acids: CASSEGQVDEAFF. CDR3 nucleotide sequence: TGTGCCAGCAGTGAAGGACAGGTTGATGAAGCTTTCTTT. Looking up the rest from reference TRBV2 and TRBJ1-1 gives the full variable domain: EPEVTQTPSHQVTQMGQEVILRCVPISNHLYFYWYRQILGQKVEFLVSFYNNEISEKSEIFDDQFSVERPDGSNFTLKIRSTKLEDSAMYFCASSEGQVDEAFFGQGTRLTVV.

A remark on this clone: The limits of the CDR3 on the DNA are not certain, so only TCRdb's listed CDR3 is given. The chain recombines TRBV11-2 with TRBJ2-7; the table's D call TRBD2 went unverified against the DNA. Germline lookup yields CDR1 SGHAT and CDR2 FQNNGV. The CDR3 is 17 amino acids long, termini counted. The CDR3 protein is CASSFRGRGAANYEQYF.

The V and J genes are TRBV19 and TRBJ1-5, with a possible D match to TRBD1 (5 bases). This CDR3 spans 15 amino acids. CDR1 is LNHDA, CDR2 SQIVND, per germline (reference sequence). Between the trimmed V and J ends, which lost 1 base and 2 bases, there was a span of 9 bases. CDR3 nucleotides: TGTGCCAGTAGTATAGGCAGGGCGGGCAATCAGCCCCAGCATTTT. Encoded protein: CASSIGRAGNQPQHF.

The chain joins TRBV5-1 to TRBJ2-3; no firm D call. Germline lookup yields CDR1 SGHRS and CDR2 YFSETQ. The CDR3 contains 15 residues. V was trimmed by 3 bases and J by 0 bases, leaving 11 bases between them. The CDR3 nucleotides read TGCGCCAGCAGCTCGGAAAATCCTAGCACAGATACGCAGTATTTT. It is translated as CASSSENPSTDTQYF.

CDR3 loop: CASSLVRSGYEQYF. As DNA, the CDR3 is TGTGCCAGCAGTTTGGTTCGGTCAGGTTACGAGCAGTACTTC. The chain couples TRBV28 to TRBJ2-7; D gene uncertain. Germline CDR1 is MDHEN and CDR2 is SYDVKM. Trimming stripped 3 bases from V and 4 bases from J, with 13 bases between. CDR3 length: 14 residues.

V is TRBV5-4 and J is TRBJ2-7; 7 bases align to TRBD1. CDR3 length: 17 amino acids. CDR1 and CDR2 from the germline V gene are SGHNT and YYREEE (reference sequence). V shed 0 bases and J 2 bases; nucleotides not matched to a gene: 11. Here the CDR3 DNA reads TGTGCCAGCAGCTTGGCCGGGTTAGGGGGCCCCCCCTACGAGCAGTACTTC. This encodes CASSLAGLGGPPYEQYF.

This chain uses TRBV27 with TRBJ2-2; D may be TRBD1 or TRBD2 (7 bases each). CDR1 is MNHEY and CDR2 is SMNVEV in the germline V gene (reference sequence). Trimming took off 2 bases at V and 5 bases at J, with 18 bases between the two ends. CDR3 length: 17 amino acids. The CDR3 spells CASSLGRWQGGTGELFF. The CDR3 nucleotides read TGTGCCAGCAGTTTAGGTCGCTGGCAGGGGGGGACCGGGGAGCTGTTTTTT.